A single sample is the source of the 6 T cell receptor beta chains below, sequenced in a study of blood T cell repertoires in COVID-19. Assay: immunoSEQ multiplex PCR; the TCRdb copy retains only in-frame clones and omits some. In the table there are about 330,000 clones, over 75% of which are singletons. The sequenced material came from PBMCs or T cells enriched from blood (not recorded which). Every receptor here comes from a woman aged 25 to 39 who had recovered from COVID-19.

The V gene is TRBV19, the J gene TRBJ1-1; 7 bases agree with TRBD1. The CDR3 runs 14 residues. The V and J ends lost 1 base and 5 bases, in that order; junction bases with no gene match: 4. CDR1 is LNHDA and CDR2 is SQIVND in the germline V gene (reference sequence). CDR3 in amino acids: CASSIGGGRTEAFF. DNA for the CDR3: TGTGCCAGTAGTATAGGAGGGGGCCGGACTGAAGCTTTCTTT.

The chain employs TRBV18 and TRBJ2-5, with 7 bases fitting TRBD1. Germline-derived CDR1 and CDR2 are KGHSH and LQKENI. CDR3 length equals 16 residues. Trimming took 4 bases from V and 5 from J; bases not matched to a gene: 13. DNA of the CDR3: TGTGCCAGCTCACGACTGAGGACAGGCGAGGGGGAGACCCAGTACTTC. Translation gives CASSRLRTGEGETQYF.

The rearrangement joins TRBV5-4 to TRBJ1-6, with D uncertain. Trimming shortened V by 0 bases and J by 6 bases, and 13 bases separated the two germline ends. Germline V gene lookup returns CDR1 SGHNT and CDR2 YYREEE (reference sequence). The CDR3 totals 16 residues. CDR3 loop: CASSLGPAGGNSPLHF. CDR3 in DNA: TGTGCCAGCAGCTTGGGTCCAGCGGGTGGTAATTCACCCCTCCACTTT.

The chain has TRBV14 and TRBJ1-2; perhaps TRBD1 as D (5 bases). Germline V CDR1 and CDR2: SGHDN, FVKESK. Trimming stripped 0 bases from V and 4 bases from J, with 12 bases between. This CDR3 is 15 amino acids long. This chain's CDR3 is CASSQDLLTGYGYTF. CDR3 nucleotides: TGTGCCAGCAGCCAAGATTTATTAACAGGCTATGGCTACACCTTC.

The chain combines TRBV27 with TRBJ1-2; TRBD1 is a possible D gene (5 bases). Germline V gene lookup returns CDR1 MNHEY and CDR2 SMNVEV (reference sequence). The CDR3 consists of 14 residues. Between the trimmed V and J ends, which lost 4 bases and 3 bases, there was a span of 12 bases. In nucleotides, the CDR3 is TGTGCCAGCAGTTACGGGGGGGACCACTATGGCTACACCTTC. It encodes CASSYGGDHYGYTF.

The CDR3 DNA reads as TGTGCCAGTTCGACAGCGGGGGGTCGTTCTACCTACGAGCAGTACTTC. Amino acid sequence: CASSTAGGRSTYEQYF. The chain links TRBV5-4 to TRBJ2-7, with 9 bases fitting TRBD2. The CDR3 contains 16 residues. V dropped 8 bases and J dropped 2; count of bases not matched to a gene: 14. Germline values: CDR1 SGHNT, CDR2 YYREEE (reference sequence).